Shown below are 15 T cell receptor beta chains from a single sample sequenced in a study of cytomegalovirus exposure and HLA in healthy donors. PCR involved 60 Vbeta and 13 Jbeta primers. Sequencing used immunoSEQ multiplex PCR; TCRdb keeps in-frame clones, though not all of them. The sample holds 100,000 to 150,000 clones, 60% to 85% seen once. Sequenced: PBMCs. These receptors originate from a woman aged 40 to 50 in good health and CMV-seronegative.

J is TRBJ1-2 and V is TRBV14; D unclear. CDR1 and CDR2 from the germline V gene are SGHDN and FVKESK. The CDR3 covers 13 residues. Trimming took off 1 base at V and 4 bases at J, with 7 bases between the two ends. The CDR3 is CASSQGAFYGYTF. DNA of the CDR3: TGTGCCAGCAGCCAAGGCGCCTTCTATGGCTACACCTTC.

V usage is TRBV5-4 and J usage is TRBJ2-3, with 7 bases that match TRBD2. The CDR3 has 15 residues. Per the germline V gene, CDR1 is SGHNT and CDR2 is YYREEE (reference sequence). J gave up 4 bases and V 0 bases, and 5 bases lay outside the gene matches. In DNA, the CDR3 is TGTGCCAGCAGCTTGGACGTGGGAGGGTCAGATACGCAGTATTTT. Amino acid sequence: CASSLDVGGSDTQYF.

J is TRBJ2-2 and V is TRBV7-2; D gene uncertain. Per the germline V gene, CDR1 is SGHTA and CDR2 is FQGNSA. This CDR3 comprises 13 residues. V was shortened by 4 bases and J by 6 bases, with 9 bases between the two germline ends. CDR3 in amino acids: CASSWMTPGELFF. CDR3 in DNA: TGTGCCAGCAGCTGGATGACACCCGGGGAGCTGTTTTTT.

The rearrangement links TRBV19 to TRBJ2-7; maybe TRBD1 (5 bases). This CDR3 region has 13 residues. V was pared by 9 bases and J by 2 bases, with 14 bases between. Germline CDR1 and CDR2: LNHDA and SQIVND (reference sequence). CDR3 protein: CASAVTDTYEQYF. The CDR3 region has the DNA TGTGCCAGCGCAGTGACAGACACCTACGAGCAGTACTTC.

The chain carries TRBV29-1 and TRBJ2-1; TRBD2 matches 11 bases. Germline V lookup: CDR1 SQVTM, CDR2 ANQGSEA. Trimming removed 5 bases from V and 5 bases from J; junction bases left unmatched: 8. The CDR3 consists of 15 residues. For the CDR3, the DNA is TGCAGCGTTACATCCACTAGCGGGAGTAACAATGAGCAGTTCTTC. Translation: CSVTSTSGSNNEQFF.

This clone was observed once. V usage is TRBV28 and J usage is TRBJ2-4; 11 nucleotides align to TRBD1. CDR1 is MDHEN and CDR2 is SYDVKM in the germline V gene. This CDR3 has 14 residues. J lost 12 bases, V lost 6 bases, and 10 bases had no gene match. CDR3 nucleotide sequence: TGTGCCAGCAGGGAGTGGGACAGGGGGGGCAGTCAGTACTTC. This codes for CASREWDRGGSQYF. Full variable domain (rest looked up from reference TRBV28 and TRBJ2-4): DVKVTQSSRYLVKRTGEKVFLECVQDMDHENMFWYRQDPGLGLRLIYFSYDVKMKEKGDIPEGYSVSREKKERFSLILESASTNQTSMYLCASREWDRGGSQYFGAGTRLSVL.

Details on this clone: The junction departs from the called germline gene at one end, perhaps through a read error. The chain carries TRBV7-7 and TRBJ2-5, with 8 bases aligning to TRBD2. The length of the CDR3 is 15 residues. Per germline, CDR1 SSHAT and CDR2 FNYEAQ (reference sequence). The CDR3 region is CASSFRLAKQETQYF. The DNA of the CDR3 is TGTGCTAGCAGCTTCCGACTAGCGAAACAAGAGACCCAGTACTTC.

The V call is TRBV11-1, the J call TRBJ2-7; 11 bases align to TRBD2. The V segment lost 4 bases and the J segment 0 bases; nucleotides outside the gene matches: 2. The CDR3 covers 15 residues. The germline CDR1 and CDR2 sequences are SGHAT and FQDESV (reference sequence). The CDR3 DNA follows: TGTGCCAGCAGCTCCGGGACTAGCGGCTCCTACGAGCAGTACTTC. Encoded protein: CASSSGTSGSYEQYF.

J is TRBJ2-3 and V is TRBV7-3; 9 bases match TRBD1. This CDR3 comprises 14 residues. The V and J ends lost 6 bases and 4 bases, in that order; junction bases with no gene match: 5. Germline lookup yields CDR1 SGHTA and CDR2 FQGTGA. The CDR3 sequence is CASRRDREADTQYF. The CDR3 DNA follows: TGTGCCAGCAGGCGGGACAGGGAGGCAGATACGCAGTATTTT.

This chain links TRBV27 with TRBJ2-5, with a possible D match to TRBD1 (7 bases). V lost 3 bases, J lost 5 bases, and 16 bases lay in between. There are 15 residues in the CDR3. The germline V gene has CDR1 MNHEY and CDR2 SMNVEV (reference sequence). The CDR3 here is CASSLGRGVGETQYF. CDR3 nucleotides: TGTGCCAGCAGTTTGGGCAGGGGGGTAGGGGAGACCCAGTACTTC.

The rearrangement links TRBV7-2 to TRBJ2-1, with 10 nucleotides matching TRBD1. Germline V lookup: CDR1 SGHTA, CDR2 FQGNSA. The CDR3 covers 14 residues. Trimming cost V 2 bases and J 10 bases; bases outside gene matches: 5. CDR3 in DNA: TGTGCCAGCAGCTTAATGGGACAGGGGAACGAGCAGTTCTTC. Amino acid sequence: CASSLMGQGNEQFF.

The gene calls are TRBV9 and TRBJ1-2; 9 bases match TRBD1. CDR3 length: 17 amino acids. V was pared by 2 bases and J by 3 bases, with 11 bases of the junction left unmatched. Germline CDR1 is SGDLS and CDR2 is YYNGEE. The CDR3 is CASSVRDRDRGDYGYTF. The CDR3 bases are TGTGCCAGCAGCGTCCGGGACAGGGATCGAGGGGACTATGGCTACACCTTC.

The gene calls are TRBV2 and TRBJ2-1; 13 positions agree with TRBD2. The CDR3 totals 15 residues. The J segment lost 9 bases and the V segment lost 5 bases, leaving 7 bases of the junction unmatched. CDR1 SNHLY and CDR2 FYNNEI come from the germline V gene. The CDR3 DNA reads TGTGCCAGCAGTCCCGGACTAGCGGGAGTAGTTGAGCAGTTCTTC. Its translation: CASSPGLAGVVEQFF.

For this clone: Different DNA sequences within this sample yield the same CDR3. J is TRBJ2-5 and V is TRBV6-1, with TRBD1 identical over 8 bases. Trimming removed 0 bases from V and 5 bases from J; junction bases left unmatched: 5. The CDR3 is 15 amino acids. Per germline, CDR1 MNHNS and CDR2 SASEGT. The DNA of the CDR3 is TGTGCCAGCAGTGAAGCTGGACAGGGAGATGAGACCCAGTACTTC. It encodes CASSEAGQGDETQYF.

CDR3 loop: CATLRGPQETQYF. Written as DNA, the CDR3 is TGTGCCACCTTACGCGGGCCGCAAGAGACCCAGTACTTC. The gene calls are TRBV7-2 and TRBJ2-5, with D perhaps TRBD2 (5 bases). The V gene's germline CDR1 is SGHTA and CDR2 FQGNSA. V lost 10 bases and J lost 2, with 14 bases in between. The CDR3 contains 13 residues.